This T cell receptor beta chain is drawn from a study of OX40 agonist ivuxolimab in advanced cancers. Sequencing was performed with immunoSEQ multiplex PCR; in TCRdb, only in-frame clones are kept and a portion is missing. The sample yields about 53,000 clones, 79% seen once. The germline V gene encodes CDR1 SGHRS and CDR2 YFSETQ. The CDR3 covers 14 residues. V lost 4 bases, J lost 2 bases, and 13 bases lay in between. Source: CD4+ or CD8+ T cells sorted from blood, taken in a trial of the OX40 agonist ivuxolimab. The V gene is TRBV5-1, the J gene TRBJ2-7, with D perhaps matching TRBD1 (6 bases). The clonotype originates from an adult with an advanced solid tumor such as melanoma, head and neck, liver or kidney cancer. Written as DNA, the CDR3 is TGCGCCAGCAGCCCAAGGACAGTCGCCTACGAGCAGTACTTC. Its protein product is CASSPRTVAYEQYF.